These T cell receptor beta chains were read from a single sample in a study of metastatic and nonmetastatic thyroid tumors. TCRdb re-clonotyped the PCR reads via MiXCR. The data show 20,000 or so clones, over 30% seen once. Sequenced sample: blood. The receptors stem from a female donor with papillary thyroid cancer or a benign thyroid nodule (not recorded which). Some clones in this sample may be carry-over from other donors' samples. Both conserved end residues are part of each CDR3. D genes are given only for firm matches. Size tells how often a clone was seen (once, few, many) or the class of an expanded clone, and some rows leave it out.

J gene: TRBJ2-5
V gene: TRBV6-1
clone size: medium-sized
D gene: TRBD2
CDR3 protein: CASSALAGNQETQYF
CDR3 DNA: TGTGCCAGCAGTGCACTAGCGGGGAACCAAGAGACCCAGTACTTC

J gene: TRBJ1-1
V gene: TRBV6-1
clone size: many
D gene: NA
CDR3 protein: CASSESEEIEAFF
CDR3 DNA: TGTGCCAGCAGTGAATCGGAGGAAATTGAAGCTTTCTTT

J gene: TRBJ1-2
V gene: TRBV29-1
clone size: many
D gene: NA
CDR3 protein: CSVVGTTSGDGYTF
CDR3 DNA: TGCAGCGTTGTAGGGACAACCTCAGGCGATGGCTACACCTTC

J gene: TRBJ2-5
V gene: TRBV24-1
clone size: once
D gene: NA
CDR3 protein: CSTCVHEETQYF
CDR3 DNA: TGTTCCACCTGTGTTCACGAGGAGACCCAGTACTTC

J gene: TRBJ1-2
V gene: TRBV4-3
clone size: once
D gene: NA
CDR3 protein: CASSQELGACYGYTF
CDR3 DNA: TGCGCCAGCAGCCAAGAACTCGGGGCTTGTTATGGCTACACCTTC

J gene: TRBJ1-1
V gene: TRBV5-4
clone size: many
D gene: NA
CDR3 protein: CASSSGSQGLNTEAFF
CDR3 DNA: TGTGCCAGCAGCTCCGGGTCCCAGGGGTTGAACACTGAAGCTTTCTTT

J gene: TRBJ2-1
V gene: TRBV4-3
clone size: NA
D gene: NA
CDR3 protein: CASIPTGGNAQFF
CDR3 DNA: TGCGCCAGCATCCCGACAGGTGGCAATGCGCAGTTCTTC

J gene: TRBJ1-2
V gene: TRBV6-5
clone size: few
D gene: NA
CDR3 protein: CASSYSSGSGPRGDGYTF
CDR3 DNA: TGTGCCAGCAGTTACTCTAGTGGCAGTGGGCCGCGGGGGGATGGCTACACCTTC

J gene: TRBJ1-4
V gene: TRBV28
clone size: many
D gene: NA
CDR3 protein: CASTRQTNEKLFF
CDR3 DNA: TGTGCCAGCACCCGGCAGACTAATGAAAAACTGTTTTTT

J gene: TRBJ2-7
V gene: TRBV6-1
clone size: NA
D gene: TRBD2
CDR3 protein: CASNEGTSGSYEQYF
CDR3 DNA: TGTGCCAGCAATGAAGGGACTAGCGGGAGCTACGAGCAGTACTTC

J gene: TRBJ1-2
V gene: TRBV7-3
clone size: NA
D gene: NA
CDR3 protein: CASSLSHGNGYTF
CDR3 DNA: TGTGCCAGCAGCTTATCACATGGTAATGGCTACACCTTC